The source of this TCR beta chain is a study of early T cells in non-severe SARS-CoV-2 infection. Background on the study: The input, bulk RNA from unsorted whole blood, was sequenced, and chains were unpaired.

This clonotype has just a few counts. The protocol attached unique molecular identifiers to individual cDNA molecules. MiXCR was run by TCRdb on the 5' RACE reads, yielding one entry per CDR3 protein. The table records 55,000 to 75,000 distinct CDR3 sequences, under 10% of them present only once. The CDR3 length is 14 residues. Trimming stripped 0 bases from V and 4 bases from J, with 10 bases between. From germline, CDR1 is SGHRS and CDR2 YFSETQ. The V call is TRBV5-1, the J call TRBJ2-5, with a tentative D call TRBD2 (6 bases). The receptor was isolated from an adult who was a healthcare worker with PCR-confirmed SARS-CoV-2 infection or an uninfected control (not recorded which). The specimen sequenced was whole blood. CDR3 sequence (DNA): TGCGCCAGCAGCTTGGTTGTTAGCGGAGAGACCCAGTACTTC. Encoded protein: CASSLVVSGETQYF.